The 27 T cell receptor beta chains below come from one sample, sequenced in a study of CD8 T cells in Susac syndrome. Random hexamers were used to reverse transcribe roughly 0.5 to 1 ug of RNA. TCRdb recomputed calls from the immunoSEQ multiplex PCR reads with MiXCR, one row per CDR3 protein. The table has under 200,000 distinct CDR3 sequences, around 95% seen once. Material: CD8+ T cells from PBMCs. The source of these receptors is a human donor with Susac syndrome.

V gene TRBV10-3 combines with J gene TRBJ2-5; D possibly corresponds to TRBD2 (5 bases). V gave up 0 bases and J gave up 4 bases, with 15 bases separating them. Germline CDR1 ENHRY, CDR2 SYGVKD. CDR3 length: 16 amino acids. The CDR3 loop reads CAISESTGMRSETQYF. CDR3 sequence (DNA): TGTGCCATCAGTGAGTCGACGGGGATGCGGTCAGAGACCCAGTACTTC.

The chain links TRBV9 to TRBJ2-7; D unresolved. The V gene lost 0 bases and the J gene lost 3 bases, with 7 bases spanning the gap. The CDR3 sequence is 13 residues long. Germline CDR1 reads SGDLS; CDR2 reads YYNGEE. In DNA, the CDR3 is TGTGCCAGCAGCGTAGATCAAGACTACGAGCAGTACTTC. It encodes CASSVDQDYEQYF.

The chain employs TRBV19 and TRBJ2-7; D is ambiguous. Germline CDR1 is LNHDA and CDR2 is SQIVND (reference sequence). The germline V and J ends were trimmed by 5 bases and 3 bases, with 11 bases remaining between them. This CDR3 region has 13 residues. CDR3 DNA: TGTGCCAGTAGTTTGGGCAGTAACTACGAGCAGTACTTC. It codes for CASSLGSNYEQYF.

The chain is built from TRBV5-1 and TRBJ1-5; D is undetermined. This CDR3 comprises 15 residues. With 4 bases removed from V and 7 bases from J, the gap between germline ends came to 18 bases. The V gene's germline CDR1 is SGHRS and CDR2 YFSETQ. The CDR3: CASSAGSGVGQPQHF. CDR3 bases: TGCGCCAGCAGCGCCGGAAGTGGGGTTGGCCAGCCCCAGCATTTT.

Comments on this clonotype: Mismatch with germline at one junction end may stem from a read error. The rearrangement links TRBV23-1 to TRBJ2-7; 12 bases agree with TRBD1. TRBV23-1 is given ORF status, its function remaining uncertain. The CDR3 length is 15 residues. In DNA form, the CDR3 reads TGCGCCAGGAGTCAGGGACAGGGGGCGTCCTACGAGCAGTACTTC. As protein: CARSQGQGASYEQYF.

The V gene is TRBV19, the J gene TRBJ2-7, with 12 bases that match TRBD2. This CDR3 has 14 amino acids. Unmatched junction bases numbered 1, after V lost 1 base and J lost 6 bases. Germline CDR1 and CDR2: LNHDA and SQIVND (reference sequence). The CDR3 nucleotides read TGTGCCAGTAGTATAGGACTAGCGGGAGCCGAGCAGTACTTC. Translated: CASSIGLAGAEQYF.

CDR3 DNA sequence: TGTGCCAGCAGTTACTCCGCGGGACCTAAAGAGACCCAGTACTTC. This gives the protein CASSYSAGPKETQYF. The rearrangement links TRBV6-5 to TRBJ2-5; possibly TRBD2 for D (6 bases). Germline V gene data show CDR1 as MNHEY and CDR2 as SVGAGI. Trimming removed 0 bases from V and 3 bases from J, with 11 bases in between. This CDR3 has 15 amino acids.

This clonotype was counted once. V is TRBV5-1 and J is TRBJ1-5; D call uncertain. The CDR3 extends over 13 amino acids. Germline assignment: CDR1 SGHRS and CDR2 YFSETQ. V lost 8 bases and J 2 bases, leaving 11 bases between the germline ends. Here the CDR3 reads CARWAEGNQPQHF. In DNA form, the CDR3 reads TGCGCCAGGTGGGCCGAGGGCAATCAGCCCCAGCATTTT.

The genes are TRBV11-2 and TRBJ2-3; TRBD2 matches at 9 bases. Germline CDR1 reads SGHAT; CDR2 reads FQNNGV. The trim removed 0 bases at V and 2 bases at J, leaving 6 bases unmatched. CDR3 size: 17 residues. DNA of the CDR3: TGTGCCAGCAGCTTAGAGGGCCTAGCGGGAATCACAGATACGCAGTATTTT. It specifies CASSLEGLAGITDTQYF.

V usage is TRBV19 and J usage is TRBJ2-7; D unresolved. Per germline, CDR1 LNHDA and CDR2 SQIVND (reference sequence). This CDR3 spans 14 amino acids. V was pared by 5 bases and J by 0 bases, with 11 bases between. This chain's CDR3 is CASSPQSDSYEQYF. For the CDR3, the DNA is TGTGCCAGTAGTCCGCAGTCAGACTCCTACGAGCAGTACTTC.

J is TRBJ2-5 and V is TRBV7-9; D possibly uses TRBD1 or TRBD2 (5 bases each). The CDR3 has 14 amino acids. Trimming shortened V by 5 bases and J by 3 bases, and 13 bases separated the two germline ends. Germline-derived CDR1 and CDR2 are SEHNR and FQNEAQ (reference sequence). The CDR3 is CASSLRDGKETQYF. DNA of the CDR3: TGTGCCAGCAGCCTACGGGACGGAAAAGAGACCCAGTACTTC.

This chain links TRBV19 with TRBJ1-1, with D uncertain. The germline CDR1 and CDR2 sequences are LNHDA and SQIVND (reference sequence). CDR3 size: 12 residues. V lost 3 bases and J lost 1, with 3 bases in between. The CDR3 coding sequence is TGTGCCAGTAGTATGAGGAACACTGAAGCTTTCTTT. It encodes CASSMRNTEAFF.

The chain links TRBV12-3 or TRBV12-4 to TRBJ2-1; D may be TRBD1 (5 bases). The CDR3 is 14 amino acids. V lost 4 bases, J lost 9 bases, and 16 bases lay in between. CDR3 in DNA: TGTGCCAGCAGTTATCCAGGGCACTTCGGTGAGCAGTTCTTC. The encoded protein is CASSYPGHFGEQFF.

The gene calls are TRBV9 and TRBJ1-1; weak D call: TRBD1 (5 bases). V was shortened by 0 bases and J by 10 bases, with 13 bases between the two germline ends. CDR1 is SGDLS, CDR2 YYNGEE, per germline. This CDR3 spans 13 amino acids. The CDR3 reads CASSVVSGRAAFF. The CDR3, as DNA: TGTGCCAGCAGCGTAGTATCGGGGCGAGCAGCTTTCTTT.

The CDR3 loop reads CASSLHGQDLIPYNEQFF. The CDR3 region has the DNA TGTGCCAGCAGCTTACACGGACAGGACCTAATTCCCTACAATGAGCAGTTCTTC. The gene calls are TRBV13 and TRBJ2-1; 7 bases line up with TRBD1. Germline V CDR1 and CDR2: PRHDT, FYEKMQ (reference sequence). The CDR3 consists of 18 residues. The V segment lost 2 bases and the J segment 2 bases; nucleotides outside the gene matches: 12.

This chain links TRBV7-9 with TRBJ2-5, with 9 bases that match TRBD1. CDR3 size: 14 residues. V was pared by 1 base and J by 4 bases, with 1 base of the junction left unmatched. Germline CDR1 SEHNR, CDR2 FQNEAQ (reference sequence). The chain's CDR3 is CASSLETGGETQYF. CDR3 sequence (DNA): TGTGCCAGCAGCTTAGAGACAGGGGGAGAGACCCAGTACTTC.

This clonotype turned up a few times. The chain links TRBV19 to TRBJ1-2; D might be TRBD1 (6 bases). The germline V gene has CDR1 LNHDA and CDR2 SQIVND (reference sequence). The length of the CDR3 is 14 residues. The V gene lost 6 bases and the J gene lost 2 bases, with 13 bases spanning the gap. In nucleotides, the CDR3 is TGTGCCAGTAGAAGACAGGCTTCGAACTATGGCTACACCTTC. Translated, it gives CASRRQASNYGYTF.

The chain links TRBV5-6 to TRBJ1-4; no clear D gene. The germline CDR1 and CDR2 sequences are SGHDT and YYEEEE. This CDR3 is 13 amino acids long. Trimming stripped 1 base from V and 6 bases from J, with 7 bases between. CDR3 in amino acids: CASSLLPDEKLFF. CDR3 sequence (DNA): TGTGCCAGCAGCTTGCTTCCGGATGAAAAACTGTTTTTT.

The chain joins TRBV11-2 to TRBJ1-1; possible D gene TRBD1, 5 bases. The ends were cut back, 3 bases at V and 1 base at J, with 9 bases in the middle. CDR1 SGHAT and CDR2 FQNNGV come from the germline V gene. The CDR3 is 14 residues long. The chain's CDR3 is CASSLDGANTEAFF. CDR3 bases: TGTGCCAGCAGCTTGGACGGGGCGAACACTGAAGCTTTCTTT.

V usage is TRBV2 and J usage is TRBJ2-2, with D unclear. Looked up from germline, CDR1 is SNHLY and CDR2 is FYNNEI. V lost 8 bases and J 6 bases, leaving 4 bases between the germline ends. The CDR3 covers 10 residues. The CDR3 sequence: CASGPGELFF. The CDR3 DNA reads TGTGCCAGCGGCCCCGGGGAGCTGTTTTTT.

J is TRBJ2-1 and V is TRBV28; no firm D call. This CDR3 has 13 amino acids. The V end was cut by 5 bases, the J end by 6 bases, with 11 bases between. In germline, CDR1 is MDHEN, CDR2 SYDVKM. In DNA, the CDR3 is TGTGCCAGCAGTCCCCACGAGTTCAATGAGCAGTTCTTC. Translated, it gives CASSPHEFNEQFF.

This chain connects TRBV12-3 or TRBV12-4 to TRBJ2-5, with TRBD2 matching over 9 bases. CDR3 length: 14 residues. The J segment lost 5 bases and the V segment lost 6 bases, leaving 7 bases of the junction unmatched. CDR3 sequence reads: CASSRGGAGETQYF. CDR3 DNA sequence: TGTGCCAGCAGCCGCGGGGGGGCCGGGGAGACCCAGTACTTC.

The CDR3: CAAIEEGTVGLNTEAFF. CDR3 in DNA: TGCGCCGCCATCGAAGAAGGGACGGTGGGCCTGAACACTGAAGCTTTCTTT. This chain links TRBV5-1 with TRBJ1-1; D is possibly TRBD1 (5 bases). V lost 10 bases and J 0 bases, leaving 25 bases between the germline ends. The CDR3 consists of 17 residues. The germline V gene has CDR1 SGHRS and CDR2 YFSETQ. The full variable domain, completed using reference TRBV5-1 and TRBJ1-1, is KAGVTQTPRYLIKTRGQQVTLSCSPISGHRSVSWYQQTPGQGLQFLFEYFSETQRNKGNFPGRFSGRQFSNSRSEMNVSTLELGDSALYLCAAIEEGTVGLNTEAFFGQGTRLTVV.

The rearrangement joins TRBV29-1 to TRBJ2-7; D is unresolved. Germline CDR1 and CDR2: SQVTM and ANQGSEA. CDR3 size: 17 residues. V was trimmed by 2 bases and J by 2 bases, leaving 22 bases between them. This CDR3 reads CSVEFSVGPSNTYEQYF. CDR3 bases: TGCAGCGTTGAATTTTCGGTCGGGCCATCAAATACCTACGAGCAGTACTTC.

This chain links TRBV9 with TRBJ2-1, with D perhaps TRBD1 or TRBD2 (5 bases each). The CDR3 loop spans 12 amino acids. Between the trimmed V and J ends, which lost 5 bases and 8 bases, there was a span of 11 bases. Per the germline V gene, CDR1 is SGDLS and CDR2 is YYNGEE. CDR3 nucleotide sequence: TGTGCCAGCAGTGCCCTGGGGGATGAGCAGTTCTTC. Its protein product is CASSALGDEQFF.

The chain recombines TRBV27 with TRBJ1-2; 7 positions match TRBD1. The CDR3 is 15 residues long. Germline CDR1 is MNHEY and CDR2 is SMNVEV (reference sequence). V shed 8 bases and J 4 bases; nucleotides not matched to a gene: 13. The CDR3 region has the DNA TGTGCCAGCGCCGATATTCGGGACAGCCTCTATGGCTACACCTTC. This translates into CASADIRDSLYGYTF.

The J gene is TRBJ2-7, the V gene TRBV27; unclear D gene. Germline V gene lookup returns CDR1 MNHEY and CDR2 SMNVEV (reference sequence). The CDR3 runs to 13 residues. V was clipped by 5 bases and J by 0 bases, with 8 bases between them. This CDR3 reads CASSDGFSYEQYF. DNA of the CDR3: TGTGCCAGCAGTGACGGTTTCTCCTACGAGCAGTACTTC.